Listed here are 18 T cell receptor beta chains from one sample, sequenced in a study of blood T cell repertoires in COVID-19. TCRdb's table, derived via immunoSEQ multiplex PCR, lists solely in-frame clones and lacks some. In the table there are 200,000 to 300,000 clones, approximately 86% of which are singletons. Sequenced input: peripheral blood. The receptors originated from a young man with active or convalescent COVID-19.

The table lists this clone with a count of one. The rearrangement joins TRBV5-1 to TRBJ1-6; 8 nucleotides line up with TRBD1. After removal of 4 bases from V and 0 bases from J, the junction contained 9 bases not matched to a gene. Germline CDR1 is SGHRS and CDR2 is YFSETQ. The CDR3 totals 18 residues. For the CDR3, the DNA is TGCGCCAGCAGCGCAGTTAACAGGGGGAGCTCCTATAATTCACCCCTCCACTTT. Amino acid sequence: CASSAVNRGSSYNSPLHF.

J is TRBJ2-3 and V is TRBV6-5; possible D gene TRBD2, 5 bases. Germline CDR1 reads MNHEY; CDR2 reads SVGAGI. V lost 5 bases to trimming and J lost 0 bases, with 9 bases between them. The CDR3 totals 14 residues. In DNA form, the CDR3 reads TGTGCCAGCAGTCGGGGTGCTAGCACAGATACGCAGTATTTT. This codes for CASSRGASTDTQYF.

This chain links TRBV5-6 with TRBJ1-2; D is perhaps TRBD1 (6 bases). With 3 bases removed from V and 4 bases from J, the gap between germline ends came to 10 bases. Per germline, CDR1 SGHDT and CDR2 YYEEEE. This CDR3 comprises 13 residues. CDR3 region: CASSSGQIYGYTF. DNA of the CDR3: TGTGCCAGCAGCTCCGGACAGATCTATGGCTACACCTTC.

The chain is built from TRBV5-1 and TRBJ2-4; TRBD1 agrees at 8 bases. Germline V CDR1 and CDR2: SGHRS, YFSETQ. The CDR3 sequence is 13 residues long. The J segment lost 8 bases and the V segment lost 4 bases, leaving 5 bases of the junction unmatched. CDR3 sequence reads: CASSVDRGDIQYF. The CDR3 DNA sequence: TGCGCCAGCAGCGTTGACAGGGGAGACATTCAGTACTTC.

This chain joins TRBV3-1 (or the pseudogene TRBV3-2) and TRBJ1-5, with 7 positions matching TRBD1. With V trimmed by 5 bases and J by 10 bases, 11 bases remained unmatched. Per germline, CDR1 LGHDT and CDR2 YNNKEL (reference sequence). The CDR3 is made up of 14 amino acids. CDR3 amino acids: CASSDRVGPSPQHF. The CDR3 nucleotides are TGTGCCAGCAGCGACAGGGTTGGCCCCAGTCCCCAGCATTTT.

The chain links TRBV30 to TRBJ2-5; no firm D call. The CDR3 is 12 amino acids. Trimming removed 2 bases at V and 1 base at J, with 5 bases between. CDR1 is GTSNPN and CDR2 is SVGIG in the germline V gene (reference sequence). The CDR3 is CAWSYSQETQYF. The CDR3 DNA is TGTGCCTGGAGTTATTCCCAAGAGACCCAGTACTTC.

This clone was found a few times. The same CDR3 arises from other DNA sequences in this sample as well. The V gene is TRBV2, the J gene TRBJ2-7; D not resolved. CDR3 length equals 12 residues. Trimming removed 3 bases at V and 3 bases at J, with 6 bases between. Per the germline V gene, CDR1 is SNHLY and CDR2 is FYNNEI. The CDR3 protein is CASSDSGYEQYF. The CDR3 nucleotides are TGTGCCAGCAGTGACAGTGGCTACGAGCAGTACTTC.

This clone appeared once. The rearrangement joins TRBV5-4 to TRBJ1-2; the D gene is possibly TRBD1 (5 bases). CDR3 length: 13 residues. Deletions cut 5 bases from V and 8 bases from J, with 16 bases between. Germline V gene lookup returns CDR1 SGHNT and CDR2 YYREEE (reference sequence). The CDR3 region has the DNA TGTGCCAGCAGGGGATGGGGGGGATACGGCTACACCTTC. Translating it yields CASRGWGGYGYTF.

This clone was seen once. The rearrangement joins TRBV2 to TRBJ2-1; 8 bases are shared with TRBD1. In germline, CDR1 is SNHLY, CDR2 FYNNEI. The ends lost 7 bases at V and 1 base at J; junction bases unmatched: 6. The CDR3 totals 15 residues. CDR3 loop: CASTWTGQSYNEQFF. The CDR3 DNA reads as TGTGCCAGCACCTGGACAGGGCAATCCTACAATGAGCAGTTCTTC.

This clone appeared a single time. The genes are TRBV2 and TRBJ2-7; weak D call: TRBD1 (5 bases). The CDR3 has 13 residues. Trimming took off 4 bases at V and 3 bases at J, with 10 bases between the two ends. CDR1 and CDR2 (germline): SNHLY, FYNNEI. The CDR3 DNA is TGTGCCAGCAGTGTCAGGGTTAGCTACGAGCAGTACTTC. Encoded protein: CASSVRVSYEQYF.

J is TRBJ1-6 and V is TRBV6-5; D gene uncertain. Per germline, CDR1 MNHEY and CDR2 SVGAGI. V lost 6 bases and J 9 bases, leaving 12 bases between the germline ends. The CDR3 runs to 13 residues. CDR3 coding DNA: TGTGCCAGCAGGGACGGCGGAGGTTCACCCCTCCACTTT. Its protein product is CASRDGGGSPLHF.

As DNA, the CDR3 is TGTGCCAGCAGTCTCGATACTCCGGGACAGGGCCTCCGAGGTGGAGAAAAACTGTTTTTT. Its protein is CASSLDTPGQGLRGGEKLFF. The rearrangement joins TRBV27 to TRBJ1-4; 9 bases line up with TRBD1. This CDR3 contains 20 residues. V lost 5 bases and J lost 8; bases outside the gene matches: 24. Per germline, CDR1 MNHEY and CDR2 SMNVEV (reference sequence).

The rearrangement joins TRBV5-8 to TRBJ2-2, with 10 bases aligning to TRBD1. Germline V gene sequence: CDR1 SGHTS, CDR2 YDEGEE. This CDR3 region has 15 residues. The trim removed 3 bases at V and 6 bases at J, leaving 5 bases unmatched. Written as DNA, the CDR3 is TGTGCCAGCAGCTGGCGACAGGGGGCCGCCGGGGAGCTGTTTTTT. It yields the protein CASSWRQGAAGELFF. The variable domain in full, with the rest retrieved from reference TRBV5-8 and TRBJ2-2, is EAGVTQSPTHLIKTRGQQATLRCSPISGHTSVYWYQQALGLGLQFLLWYDEGEERNRGNFPPRFSGRQFPNYSSELNVNALELEDSALYLCASSWRQGAAGELFFGEGSRLTVL.

V gene TRBV7-2 combines with J gene TRBJ2-1; the D is unclear. The CDR3 contains 14 residues. CDR1 and CDR2 (germline): SGHTA, FQGNSA. V lost 1 base, J lost 5 bases, and 9 bases lay in between. The CDR3 DNA reads TGTGCCAGCAGCTTAGGGGCCGGTCACAATGAGCAGTTCTTC. Translation: CASSLGAGHNEQFF.

The gene calls are TRBV18 and TRBJ2-7, with D perhaps matching TRBD2 (6 bases). Trimming pared 3 bases from V and 2 bases from J, leaving 14 bases between. Germline CDR1 and CDR2: KGHSH and LQKENI. The CDR3 runs 15 residues. CDR3 in amino acids: CASSPRGVGPYEQYF. The CDR3 DNA reads TGTGCCAGCTCACCGCGGGGAGTAGGTCCCTACGAGCAGTACTTC.

This chain connects TRBV3-1 (or the pseudogene TRBV3-2) to TRBJ2-3, with 9 bases fitting TRBD2. The ends lost 0 bases at V and 6 bases at J; junction bases unmatched: 10. CDR1 and CDR2 (germline): LGHDT, YNNKEL (reference sequence). This CDR3 is 17 amino acids long. Here the CDR3 reads CASSQEVRPSGADTQYF. In DNA, the CDR3 is TGTGCCAGCAGCCAAGAGGTTAGGCCTAGCGGGGCTGATACGCAGTATTTT.

The chain carries TRBV5-4 and TRBJ1-1; unclear D gene. V was shortened by 4 bases and J by 0 bases, with 13 bases between the two germline ends. Germline V gene data show CDR1 as SGHNT and CDR2 as YYREEE (reference sequence). The CDR3 totals 15 residues. The CDR3 coding sequence is TGTGCCAGCAGCCCCGGGTTGGAGATGAACACTGAAGCTTTCTTT. Its protein is CASSPGLEMNTEAFF.

The V and J genes are TRBV4-2 and TRBJ2-3, with 7 bases lining up with TRBD2. Losses at the gene ends were 0 bases for V and 1 base for J; bases not matched to a gene: 7. The CDR3 has 17 residues. The germline gives CDR1 LGHNA, CDR2 YNFKEQ. DNA of the CDR3: TGTGCCAGCAGCCAAGATACTTTGGCGGGGGGCACAGATACGCAGTATTTT. Protein sequence: CASSQDTLAGGTDTQYF.